These 24 T cell receptor beta chains were sequenced from one sample in a study of T cell changes during pregnancy in multiple sclerosis. Clones were read by immunoSEQ multiplex PCR, and TCRdb kept only the in-frame ones, dropping some. The sample consists of about 47,000 clones, 85% to 95% of them appearing once. The source was peripheral blood, collected after pregnancy. These receptors were taken from a female donor with multiple sclerosis, enrolled in a pregnancy study.

CDR3 sequence reads: CASSHKQGTEAFF. CDR3 coding DNA: TGTGCCAGCAGCCACAAACAGGGGACTGAAGCTTTCTTT. The chain links TRBV6-4 to TRBJ1-1; TRBD1 aligns across 7 bases. The CDR3 length is 13 residues. The V gene's germline CDR1 is MRHNA and CDR2 SNTAGT. The ends lost 6 bases at V and 5 bases at J; junction bases unmatched: 6.

This chain links TRBV13 with TRBJ1-6; D gene ambiguous. V lost 0 bases to trimming and J lost 11 bases, with 11 bases between them. The CDR3 is made up of 14 amino acids. Germline V gene lookup returns CDR1 PRHDT and CDR2 FYEKMQ (reference sequence). CDR3 amino acids: CASSLGGLSAPLHF. In nucleotides, the CDR3 is TGTGCCAGCAGCTTAGGTGGTCTATCGGCACCCCTCCACTTT. The full variable domain, completed using reference TRBV13 and TRBJ1-6, is AAGVIQSPRHLIKEKRETATLKCYPIPRHDTVYWYQQGPGQDPQFLISFYEKMQSDKGSIPDRFSAQQFSDYHSELNMSSLELGDSALYFCASSLGGLSAPLHFGNGTRLTVT.

In this sample, this clone turned up a few times. The genes are TRBV4-2 and TRBJ1-6; no definite D call. V lost 2 bases and J 7 bases, leaving 9 bases between the germline ends. Germline assignment: CDR1 LGHNA and CDR2 YNFKEQ. This CDR3 is 14 amino acids long. CDR3 sequence: CASSQSGVNSPLHF. The CDR3 DNA follows: TGTGCCAGCAGCCAATCCGGGGTCAATTCACCCCTCCACTTT.

This chain links TRBV5-1 with TRBJ2-1; tentative D call: TRBD1 (6 bases). Trimming left V 0 bases short and J 2 bases short, with 9 bases between. The CDR3 runs to 15 residues. CDR1 is SGHRS and CDR2 is YFSETQ in the germline V gene. DNA for the CDR3: TGCGCCAGCAGCTTGGAAGGGGGACCCTACAATGAGCAGTTCTTC. Its protein product is CASSLEGGPYNEQFF.

The V and J genes are TRBV11-2 and TRBJ2-1; 8 bases are a match to TRBD2. CDR1 is SGHAT, CDR2 FQNNGV, per germline. The CDR3 is 15 amino acids. J gave up 9 bases and V 4 bases, and 11 bases lay outside the gene matches. The chain's CDR3 is CASSYQAGVFGEQFF. In DNA form, the CDR3 reads TGTGCCAGCAGCTACCAAGCGGGGGTCTTCGGTGAGCAGTTCTTC.

This clone was recorded a few times. This chain uses TRBV10-3 with TRBJ2-3; 8 nucleotides agree with TRBD1. The CDR3 is 17 amino acids. Trimming removed 0 bases from V and 3 bases from J; junction bases left unmatched: 8. The germline CDR1 and CDR2 sequences are ENHRY and SYGVKD. The CDR3 DNA is TGTGCCATCAGTGAGTCTCCAGGGACAGGCATAACAGATACGCAGTATTTT. It encodes CAISESPGTGITDTQYF.

This chain uses TRBV27 with TRBJ1-2, with 7 bases aligning to TRBD1. V was pared by 6 bases and J by 5 bases, with 9 bases of the junction left unmatched. CDR3 length: 14 amino acids. Germline values: CDR1 MNHEY, CDR2 SMNVEV (reference sequence). As DNA, the CDR3 is TGTGCCAGCAGAGACGACAGGGTCGCGTATGGCTACACCTTC. Translating it yields CASRDDRVAYGYTF.

The chain links TRBV7-2 to TRBJ1-2; 7 bases are a match to TRBD1. The CDR3 runs 13 residues. The V and J ends lost 5 bases and 4 bases, in that order; junction bases with no gene match: 4. CDR1 is SGHTA and CDR2 is FQGNSA in the germline V gene. CDR3 sequence reads: CASSDRVGYGYTF. The CDR3 DNA reads as TGTGCCAGCAGCGACAGGGTAGGCTATGGCTACACCTTC.

The chain employs TRBV4-2 and TRBJ2-1, with 9 bases lining up with TRBD1. After removal of 3 bases from V and 8 bases from J, the junction contained 11 bases not matched to a gene. Germline assignment: CDR1 LGHNA and CDR2 YNFKEQ. This CDR3 comprises 16 residues. The CDR3 here is CASSQAGQGLRDEQFF. The CDR3 DNA follows: TGTGCCAGCAGCCAGGCCGGACAGGGGCTAAGGGATGAGCAGTTCTTC.

V and J are TRBV30 and TRBJ2-3; unclear D gene. V shed 1 base and J shed 1 base, with 6 bases lying between them. Germline-derived CDR1 and CDR2 are GTSNPN and SVGIG (reference sequence). The length of the CDR3 is 13 residues. CDR3 in DNA: TGTGCCTGGAGTGCTTTTGGCACAGATACGCAGTATTTT. Residues: CAWSAFGTDTQYF.

This chain links TRBV14 with TRBJ1-2, with 8 nucleotides matching TRBD1. The CDR3 extends over 14 amino acids. Germline lookup yields CDR1 SGHDN and CDR2 FVKESK. The V gene end was trimmed by 1 base and the J gene end by 7 bases; junction bases not matched to a gene: 5. The CDR3 DNA sequence: TGTGCCAGCAGCCAAGTGCCAGGGGGCAGTGGCTACACCTTC. This encodes CASSQVPGGSGYTF.

The CDR3 is CASSPPNLPGLPELGYF. The CDR3 DNA sequence: TGTGCCAGCTCACCACCGAATTTGCCAGGTCTCCCGGAATTGGGGTACTTC. The gene calls are TRBV18 and TRBJ2-7; the D is unclear. Germline-derived CDR1 and CDR2 are KGHSH and LQKENI. V was clipped by 0 bases and J by 12 bases, with 27 bases between them. The CDR3 extends over 17 amino acids.

CDR3 DNA: TGTGCCAGCAGCCGGGGGGGCCCGTATGGCTACACCTTC. Translating gives CASSRGGPYGYTF. The rearrangement joins TRBV5-8 to TRBJ1-2, with a tentative D call TRBD1 (6 bases). Per the germline V gene, CDR1 is SGHTS and CDR2 is YDEGEE. The V end lost 4 bases, the J end lost 5 bases, and 12 bases lay between the germline ends. The CDR3 is 13 amino acids. Supplemented by reference TRBV5-8 and TRBJ1-2, the full variable domain reads EAGVTQSPTHLIKTRGQQATLRCSPISGHTSVYWYQQALGLGLQFLLWYDEGEERNRGNFPPRFSGRQFPNYSSELNVNALELEDSALYLCASSRGGPYGYTFGSGTRLTVV.

The V and J genes are TRBV29-1 and TRBJ1-2, with TRBD1 matching 11 bases. Unmatched junction bases numbered 8, after V lost 6 bases and J lost 5 bases. The CDR3 covers 14 residues. In germline, CDR1 is SQVTM, CDR2 ANQGSEA. The CDR3 protein is CSVKGTGGGYGYTF. As DNA, the CDR3 is TGCAGCGTGAAAGGGACAGGGGGTGGGTATGGCTACACCTTC.

This rearrangement joins TRBV9 to TRBJ2-1; possibly TRBD2 for D (6 bases). The CDR3 consists of 16 residues. Germline CDR1 is SGDLS and CDR2 is YYNGEE. V dropped 3 bases and J dropped 4 bases, with 17 bases sitting between them. The DNA of the CDR3 is TGTGCCAGCAGCGCCCCCGGGGTAGCGGCATACAATGAGCAGTTCTTC. This translates into CASSAPGVAAYNEQFF.

The chain is built from TRBV6-6 and TRBJ1-2, with TRBD1 as a possible D gene (6 bases). Deletions cut 0 bases from V and 4 bases from J, with 12 bases between. The V gene's germline CDR1 is MNHNY and CDR2 SVGAGI (reference sequence). The CDR3 runs to 15 residues. The CDR3 coding sequence is TGTGCCAGCAGTTACTCCTTCAGGGGCCCCTATGGCTACACCTTC. It codes for CASSYSFRGPYGYTF.

The chain employs TRBV27 and TRBJ2-5, with 11 bases fitting TRBD2. CDR3 length equals 14 residues. The germline CDR1 and CDR2 sequences are MNHEY and SMNVEV (reference sequence). The junction had 6 bases not matched to a gene; V was cut back by 7 bases and J by 5 bases. The CDR3, as DNA: TGTGCCAGCACGGTGACTAGCGGGGATGAGACCCAGTACTTC. Its translation is CASTVTSGDETQYF.

The chain employs TRBV15 and TRBJ2-7; D unclear. V gave up 5 bases and J gave up 0 bases, with 14 bases separating them. The V gene's germline CDR1 is LNHNV and CDR2 YYDKDF (reference sequence). The CDR3 has 15 residues. For the CDR3, the DNA is TGTGCCACCAGCCCCCCCGGCGGTAGCTCCTACGAGCAGTACTTC. Amino acid sequence: CATSPPGGSSYEQYF.

This chain links TRBV4-2 with TRBJ2-7, with 8 nucleotides matching TRBD2. V gave up 1 base and J gave up 0 bases; unmatched junction bases: 2. Germline V gives CDR1 LGHNA, CDR2 YNFKEQ. The length of the CDR3 is 15 residues. The CDR3 protein is CASSQVAGGSYEQYF. Here the CDR3 DNA reads TGTGCCAGCAGCCAAGTGGCGGGGGGCTCCTACGAGCAGTACTTC.

The chain employs TRBV6-5 and TRBJ1-5, with 8 nucleotides matching TRBD1. This CDR3 is 13 amino acids long. The germline V gene encodes CDR1 MNHEY and CDR2 SVGAGI. J was trimmed by 6 bases and V by 8 bases; bases with no gene match: 6. CDR3 sequence reads: CASCQGAGQPQHF. The CDR3 DNA reads TGTGCCAGCTGCCAGGGGGCGGGTCAGCCCCAGCATTTT.

The V call is TRBV4-3, the J call TRBJ1-5, with 7 bases aligning to TRBD1. CDR3 size: 18 residues. The V and J ends lost 1 base and 2 bases, in that order; junction bases with no gene match: 11. The germline gives CDR1 LGHNA, CDR2 YSLEER. Written as DNA, the CDR3 is TGCGCCAGCAGCCAAGCAACAGGGGCCGCAGGGGGCAATCAGCCCCAGCATTTT. Its protein product is CASSQATGAAGGNQPQHF.

The CDR3 DNA reads as TGCGCCAGCAGCCCGGGGATCCTGGCAGAATCACCCCTCCACTTT. Translation gives CASSPGILAESPLHF. V usage is TRBV5-1 and J usage is TRBJ1-6; D uncertain. Looked up from germline, CDR1 is SGHRS and CDR2 is YFSETQ. CDR3 length: 15 amino acids. Trimming left V 4 bases short and J 10 bases short, with 18 bases between.

The chain has TRBV7-2 and TRBJ2-7; 8 positions agree with TRBD2. V lost 4 bases to trimming and J lost 6 bases; unmatched junction nucleotides: 14. This CDR3 contains 16 residues. Germline assignment: CDR1 SGHTA and CDR2 FQGNSA. The CDR3 loop reads CASSSRLMRGDVEQYF. CDR3 DNA: TGTGCCAGCAGCTCTAGACTCATGCGGGGGGATGTCGAGCAGTACTTC. Based on the CDR3 plus reference TRBV7-2 and TRBJ2-7, the full variable domain is GAGVSQSPSNKVTEKGKDVELRCDPISGHTALYWYRQSLGQGLEFLIYFQGNSAPDKSGLPSDRFSAERTGGSVSTLTIQRTQQEDSAVYLCASSSRLMRGDVEQYFGPGTRLTVT.

The genes are TRBV12-5 and TRBJ2-1, with a tentative D call TRBD2 (5 bases). V lost 0 bases to trimming and J lost 0 bases, with 15 bases between them. The germline CDR1 and CDR2 sequences are LGHNT and FRNRAP. This CDR3 region has 18 residues. The CDR3 spells CASGLVMDSRSSYNEQFF. The CDR3 DNA reads as TGTGCTAGTGGTTTGGTAATGGACTCCCGAAGCTCCTACAATGAGCAGTTCTTC.